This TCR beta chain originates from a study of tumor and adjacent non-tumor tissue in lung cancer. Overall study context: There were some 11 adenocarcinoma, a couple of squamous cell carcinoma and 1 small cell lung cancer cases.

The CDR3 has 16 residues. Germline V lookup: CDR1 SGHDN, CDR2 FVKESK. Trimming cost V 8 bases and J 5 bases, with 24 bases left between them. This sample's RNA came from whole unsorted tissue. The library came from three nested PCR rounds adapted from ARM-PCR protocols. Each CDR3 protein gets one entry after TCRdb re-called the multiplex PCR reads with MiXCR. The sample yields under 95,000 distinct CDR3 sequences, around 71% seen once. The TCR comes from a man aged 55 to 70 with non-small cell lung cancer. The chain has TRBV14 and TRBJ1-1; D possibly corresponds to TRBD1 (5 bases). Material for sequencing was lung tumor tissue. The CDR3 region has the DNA TGTGCCAGCGAATCAACATCCGACTGGGGGAGTACTGAAGCTTTCTTT. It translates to CASESTSDWGSTEAFF.